These T cell receptor beta chains were read from a single sample in a study of blood T cells in healthy people across ages. Via MiXCR, TCRdb re-called the 5' RACE reads, giving one row per CDR3 protein. The table lists 700,000 or so distinct CDR3 sequences, roughly 41% of them singletons. Sequencing was done on a sample of blood. These TCRs come from a man older than 75 in good health. The CDR3 runs from the conserved cysteine through the conserved F or W. D genes are given only for firm matches. Clone size is stated in some rows and not others, as once, few, many or a class when expanded.

D gene: TRBD1; clone size: few; V gene: TRBV29-1; J gene: TRBJ2-1; CDR3 protein: CSVVTGEETQFF; CDR3 DNA: TGCAGCGTGGTTACAGGGGAAGAGACCCAGTTCTTC
D gene: NA; clone size: NA; V gene: TRBV6-2/TRBV6-3; J gene: TRBJ2-5; CDR3 protein: CASTLYAAAKETQYF; CDR3 DNA: TGTGCCAGCACCCTCTACGCGGCAGCAAAAGAGACCCAGTACTTC
D gene: TRBD2; clone size: few; V gene: TRBV7-2; J gene: TRBJ2-7; CDR3 protein: CASSTGTSGRRTYEQYF; CDR3 DNA: TGTGCCAGCAGCACCGGGACTAGCGGGAGGAGGACCTACGAGCAGTACTTC
D gene: NA; clone size: NA; V gene: TRBV20-1; J gene: TRBJ2-7; CDR3 protein: CSARDPRTGPYEQYF; CDR3 DNA: TGCAGTGCTAGAGATCCCAGGACGGGACCCTACGAGCAGTACTTC
D gene: NA; clone size: NA; V gene: TRBV28; J gene: TRBJ2-7; CDR3 protein: CASSLKGKLGEQYF; CDR3 DNA: TGTGCCAGCAGTTTAAAAGGGAAGCTCGGCGAGCAGTACTTC
D gene: TRBD1; clone size: NA; V gene: TRBV2; J gene: TRBJ1-2; CDR3 protein: CASRDVGTGRDGYTF; CDR3 DNA: TGTGCCAGCAGGGACGTTGGGACAGGGAGGGATGGCTACACCTTC
D gene: NA; clone size: NA; V gene: TRBV20-1; J gene: TRBJ2-5; CDR3 protein: CSAEVSAQETQYF; CDR3 DNA: TGCAGTGCGGAGGTCAGTGCACAAGAGACCCAGTACTTC
D gene: TRBD2; clone size: NA; V gene: TRBV2; J gene: TRBJ2-1; CDR3 protein: CASPKRVIAGRRSHNEQFF; CDR3 DNA: TGTGCCAGCCCCAAAAGAGTAATAGCGGGGCGCCGCTCCCACAATGAGCAGTTCTTC
D gene: TRBD1; clone size: NA; V gene: TRBV6-2/TRBV6-3; J gene: TRBJ2-3; CDR3 protein: CASSYLSTGVFADTQYF; CDR3 DNA: TGTGCCAGCAGTTACCTTTCGACAGGGGTCTTCGCAGATACGCAGTATTTT
D gene: NA; clone size: few; V gene: TRBV15; J gene: TRBJ1-1; CDR3 protein: CATSRDQDPNTEAFF; CDR3 DNA: TGTGCCACCAGCAGAGATCAGGACCCGAACACTGAAGCTTTCTTT
D gene: TRBD2; clone size: NA; V gene: TRBV29-1; J gene: TRBJ2-1; CDR3 protein: CSVASGSYNEQFF; CDR3 DNA: TGCAGCGTTGCCAGCGGGAGTTACAATGAGCAGTTCTTC
D gene: TRBD2; clone size: NA; V gene: TRBV6-1; J gene: TRBJ2-3; CDR3 protein: CASEAGTSTDTQYF; CDR3 DNA: TGTGCCAGTGAAGCGGGGACGAGCACAGATACGCAGTATTTT
D gene: NA; clone size: NA; V gene: TRBV28; J gene: TRBJ2-7; CDR3 protein: CASSLVIGLSYEQYF; CDR3 DNA: TGTGCCAGCAGTTTAGTGATCGGACTTTCCTACGAGCAGTACTTC
D gene: NA; clone size: NA; V gene: TRBV5-6; J gene: TRBJ2-1; CDR3 protein: CASSWGRPNEQFF; CDR3 DNA: TGTGCCAGCAGCTGGGGGCGGCCCAATGAGCAGTTCTTC
D gene: TRBD1; clone size: NA; V gene: TRBV5-1; J gene: TRBJ2-3; CDR3 protein: CASSVDRPGTDTQYF; CDR3 DNA: TGCGCCAGCAGCGTGGACAGGCCCGGGACAGATACGCAGTATTTT
D gene: TRBD1; clone size: NA; V gene: TRBV6-2/TRBV6-3; J gene: TRBJ2-7; CDR3 protein: CAGARDRGSEQYF; CDR3 DNA: TGTGCCGGAGCCCGGGACAGGGGGAGCGAGCAGTACTTC
D gene: NA; clone size: NA; V gene: TRBV6-2/TRBV6-3; J gene: TRBJ2-1; CDR3 protein: CASSYEGGTSEQFF; CDR3 DNA: TGTGCCAGCAGTTACGAGGGGGGGACGAGTGAGCAGTTCTTC
D gene: TRBD2; clone size: NA; V gene: TRBV12-5; J gene: TRBJ2-1; CDR3 protein: CASGLLAGGATIEQFF; CDR3 DNA: TGTGCTAGTGGTTTATTAGCGGGAGGCGCAACTATTGAGCAGTTCTTC
D gene: TRBD2; clone size: NA; V gene: TRBV20-1; J gene: TRBJ2-3; CDR3 protein: CSARPGLAGNSDTQYF; CDR3 DNA: TGCAGTGCTAGACCGGGACTAGCGGGGAATTCGGATACGCAGTATTTT
D gene: TRBD2; clone size: NA; V gene: TRBV7-8; J gene: TRBJ2-5; CDR3 protein: CASSPGLAVNNEQYF; CDR3 DNA: TGTGCCAGCAGCCCCGGTCTAGCGGTAAACAATGAGCAGTACTTC
D gene: TRBD1; clone size: NA; V gene: TRBV5-1; J gene: TRBJ2-5; CDR3 protein: CAISWGQGAEQYF; CDR3 DNA: TGCGCCATCAGCTGGGGACAGGGTGCTGAGCAGTACTTC
D gene: NA; clone size: NA; V gene: TRBV7-2; J gene: TRBJ2-4; CDR3 protein: CASSLSSVSDIQYF; CDR3 DNA: TGTGCCAGCAGCTTATCCTCGGTCTCGGACATTCAGTACTTC
D gene: NA; clone size: NA; V gene: TRBV7-2; J gene: TRBJ2-6; CDR3 protein: CASSLDQAMAGANVLAF; CDR3 DNA: TGTGCCAGCAGCTTAGACCAGGCCATGGCTGGGGCCAACGTCCTGGCTTTC
D gene: NA; clone size: NA; V gene: TRBV6-2/TRBV6-3; J gene: TRBJ2-1; CDR3 protein: CASRAEVGRSSYNEQFF; CDR3 DNA: TGTGCCAGCAGAGCAGAGGTGGGACGCAGCTCCTACAATGAGCAGTTCTTC
D gene: NA; clone size: NA; V gene: TRBV6-5; J gene: TRBJ1-1; CDR3 protein: CASSYSSGGTAFF; CDR3 DNA: TGTGCCAGCAGTTACTCGAGTGGAGGCACAGCTTTCTTT
D gene: NA; clone size: NA; V gene: TRBV20-1; J gene: TRBJ2-5; CDR3 protein: CSATTGETQYF; CDR3 DNA: TGCAGTGCCACGACTGGGGAGACCCAGTACTTC
D gene: NA; clone size: few; V gene: TRBV5-1; J gene: TRBJ1-1; CDR3 protein: CASSLVGANTEAFF; CDR3 DNA: TGCGCCAGCAGCTTGGTTGGGGCGAACACTGAAGCTTTCTTT
D gene: NA; clone size: NA; V gene: TRBV6-1; J gene: TRBJ2-7; CDR3 protein: CASLSGTEGSYEQYF; CDR3 DNA: TGTGCCAGCTTGTCCGGGACGGAGGGCTCCTACGAGCAGTACTTC
D gene: NA; clone size: NA; V gene: TRBV7-2; J gene: TRBJ2-1; CDR3 protein: CASSVASLGNEQFF; CDR3 DNA: TGTGCCAGCAGCGTGGCCTCCTTGGGCAATGAGCAGTTCTTC
D gene: TRBD2; clone size: few; V gene: TRBV10-3; J gene: TRBJ2-7; CDR3 protein: CAISESTSGTYEQYF; CDR3 DNA: TGTGCCATCAGTGAGTCAACTAGCGGTACCTACGAGCAGTACTTC
D gene: NA; clone size: NA; V gene: TRBV9; J gene: TRBJ2-7; CDR3 protein: CASSVAQFTYEQYF; CDR3 DNA: TGTGCCAGCAGCGTAGCTCAGTTTACCTACGAGCAGTACTTC
D gene: TRBD1; clone size: many; V gene: TRBV7-2; J gene: TRBJ2-3; CDR3 protein: CASALGTASDTQYF; CDR3 DNA: TGTGCCAGTGCACTCGGGACAGCCTCAGATACGCAGTATTTT
D gene: NA; clone size: NA; V gene: TRBV20-1; J gene: TRBJ1-1; CDR3 protein: CSSETEGPPEAFF; CDR3 DNA: TGCAGTTCCGAAACGGAGGGCCCCCCTGAAGCTTTCTTT